The 20 T cell receptor beta chains given below trace back to one sample, sequenced in a study of T-cell memory formation after mild COVID-19. TCRdb reanalysed the 5' RACE reads using MiXCR and keeps one entry per CDR3 protein. The sample has 300,000 to 400,000 distinct CDR3 sequences, approximately 13% seen once; the top ten hold about a fifth. Material for sequencing was PBMCs or a T cell subset sorted from them (not recorded which). These TCRs come from a man younger than 30 who had mild COVID-19 (a few samples of this study predate the infection). Cell type and time point are not known.

Ten or more counts support this clonotype. The rearrangement uses TRBV5-1 and TRBJ2-7; 12 bases are shared with TRBD1. With V trimmed by 4 bases and J by 6 bases, 8 bases remained unmatched. The CDR3 spans 15 residues. Germline V gene lookup returns CDR1 SGHRS and CDR2 YFSETQ. The CDR3 region is CASSQGTGGAAEQYV. As DNA, the CDR3 is TGCGCCAGCAGCCAAGGGACAGGGGGCGCCGCCGAGCAGTACGTC.

The genes are TRBV12-3 or TRBV12-4 and TRBJ1-2; D remains ambiguous. Trimming shortened V by 6 bases and J by 3 bases, and 11 bases separated the two germline ends. This CDR3 has 13 amino acids. The DNA for the CDR3 is TGTGCCAGCAGCCCGAGAGGATACTATGGCTACACCTTC. This translates into CASSPRGYYGYTF.

This clonotype was seen only a few times. Compared with germline, one end of the junction differs, possibly owing to a read error. The chain employs TRBV15 and TRBJ1-1; D gene ambiguous. The CDR3 is made up of 13 amino acids. Germline-derived CDR1 and CDR2 are LNHNV and YYDKDF (reference sequence). The CDR3, as DNA: TGTGCCACCAGCAGACGCGAAGGTCTGGGAGAAATCTTT. This sequence encodes CATSRREGLGEIF.

V is TRBV3-1 and J is TRBJ1-2; D is unresolved. The V end was cut by 4 bases, the J end by 2 bases, with 8 bases between. Germline assignment: CDR1 LGHDT and CDR2 YNNKEL (reference sequence). The CDR3 is made up of 13 amino acids. DNA for the CDR3: TGTGCCAGCAGCCCCGAGATAAACTATGGCTACACCTTC. It yields the protein CASSPEINYGYTF.

This clonotype was observed many times. The chain uses TRBV18 and TRBJ2-3, with 9 positions matching TRBD2. The CDR3 loop spans 14 amino acids. Germline V gene lookup returns CDR1 KGHSH and CDR2 LQKENI. With V trimmed by 3 bases and J by 4 bases, 2 bases remained unmatched. As DNA, the CDR3 is TGTGCCAGCTCACCGGGACTAGCATCAGATACGCAGTATTTT. It codes for CASSPGLASDTQYF.

This chain links TRBV6-2 or TRBV6-3 with TRBJ2-7; D remains ambiguous. V was cut by 2 bases and J by 6 bases, with 11 bases left in between. Germline values: CDR1 MNHEY, CDR2 SVGEGT. The CDR3 covers 13 residues. The CDR3 loop is CASSYEMGPEQYV. The DNA for the CDR3 is TGTGCCAGCAGTTACGAGATGGGTCCCGAGCAGTACGTC.

This clonotype has more than one count but fewer than ten. The chain couples TRBV5-5 to TRBJ2-3; D may be TRBD1 (5 bases). Germline V gene data show CDR1 as SGHKS and CDR2 as YYEKEE (reference sequence). The CDR3 runs to 14 residues. V was shortened by 4 bases and J by 2 bases, with 11 bases between the two germline ends. This CDR3 reads CASSPGAVTDTQYF. CDR3 sequence (DNA): TGTGCCAGCAGCCCTGGGGCAGTCACAGATACGCAGTATTTT.

This clonotype was detected a few times. The gene calls are TRBV7-2 and TRBJ2-1; no clear D gene. The CDR3 is made up of 16 amino acids. Germline V lookup: CDR1 SGHTA, CDR2 FQGNSA. V was cut by 1 base and J by 0 bases, with 10 bases left in between. CDR3: CASSLVPASSYNEQFF. The CDR3 DNA sequence: TGTGCCAGCAGCTTAGTCCCAGCTAGCTCCTACAATGAGCAGTTCTTC.

This clonotype was recorded at least ten times. The chain couples TRBV12-3 or TRBV12-4 to TRBJ2-2, with D possibly matching TRBD1 (6 bases). V lost 6 bases, J lost 4 bases, and 15 bases lay in between. The CDR3 extends over 15 amino acids. The DNA for the CDR3 is TGTGCCAGCAGGCCTACAGGGTTGGGCACCGGGGAGCTGTTTTTT. Amino acid sequence: CASRPTGLGTGELFF.

Only a few counts were recorded for this clonotype. This chain links TRBV7-8 with TRBJ1-1; 11 bases agree with TRBD1. Germline V CDR1 and CDR2: SGHVS, FQNEAQ. This CDR3 contains 15 residues. The J segment lost 6 bases and the V segment lost 1 base, leaving 4 bases of the junction unmatched. CDR3 nucleotide sequence: TGTGCCAGCAGCTTAGGGACAGGGGGCCCGCCTGAAGCTTTCTTT. Residues: CASSLGTGGPPEAFF.

This CDR3 reads CASSFQGWGNEQFF. DNA for the CDR3: TGTGCCAGCAGCTTCCAGGGGTGGGGGAATGAGCAGTTCTTC. This rearrangement joins TRBV7-2 to TRBJ2-1; a possible D gene is TRBD1 (6 bases). Trimming removed 3 bases at V and 7 bases at J, with 13 bases between. Looked up from germline, CDR1 is SGHTA and CDR2 is FQGNSA. This CDR3 contains 14 residues.

V gene TRBV4-1 combines with J gene TRBJ2-3; 8 positions agree with TRBD2. CDR1 and CDR2 (germline): MGHRA, YSYEKL. Trimming at V came to 5 bases and at J to 4 bases, leaving 11 bases not matched to a gene. The CDR3 totals 16 residues. The CDR3 nucleotides read TGCGCCAGCAGCGGGATGGTAGCGGGGTCGGCAGATACGCAGTATTTT. Translating gives CASSGMVAGSADTQYF.

The chain recombines TRBV7-2 with TRBJ1-5; D is uncertain. The CDR3 totals 13 residues. The germline V and J ends were trimmed by 5 bases and 5 bases, with 10 bases remaining between them. Germline CDR1 SGHTA, CDR2 FQGNSA. The CDR3 nucleotides read TGTGCCAGCAGCGAAGACACCGATCAGCCCCAGCATTTT. It specifies CASSEDTDQPQHF.

The chain recombines TRBV7-8 with TRBJ2-3, with D hard to call. Trimming took 1 base from V and 7 from J, leaving 9 bases between them. The CDR3 has 13 amino acids. CDR1 and CDR2 (germline): SGHVS, FQNEAQ. In DNA, the CDR3 is TGTGCCAGCAGCTTAGAGGTCGGGTATACGCAGTATTTT. Its protein is CASSLEVGYTQYF.

Many counts were recorded for this clonotype. The genes are TRBV4-3 and TRBJ2-1; D remains unclear. This CDR3 has 15 residues. Germline CDR1 LGHNA, CDR2 YSLEER. V was pared by 1 base and J by 5 bases, with 12 bases between. CDR3 in DNA: TGCGCCAGCAGCCAAGTATCCGGAGAAGACAATGAGCAGTTCTTC. Protein sequence: CASSQVSGEDNEQFF.

The table lists this clonotype with a few counts. The chain uses TRBV6-2 or TRBV6-3 and TRBJ2-1; D call uncertain. Germline CDR1 reads MNHEY; CDR2 reads SVGEGT. V was clipped by 6 bases and J by 8 bases, with 20 bases between them. The CDR3 runs 15 residues. The chain's CDR3 is CASSPRELILDEQFF. Here the CDR3 DNA reads TGTGCCAGCAGCCCAAGGGAACTCATTCTAGATGAGCAGTTCTTC.

In this sample, this clonotype turned up a few times. This rearrangement joins TRBV4-2 to TRBJ2-2; perhaps TRBD1 as D (6 bases). In germline, CDR1 is LGHNA, CDR2 YNFKEQ. The CDR3 is 14 amino acids. V dropped 5 bases and J dropped 3 bases, with 10 bases sitting between them. CDR3 DNA sequence: TGTGCCAGCAGCGAGTACAGGGACACCGGGGAGCTGTTTTTT. It translates to CASSEYRDTGELFF.

There are a few counts of this clonotype. This rearrangement joins TRBV10-3 to TRBJ2-7; 9 bases map to TRBD1. Trimming removed 7 bases from V and 4 bases from J; junction bases left unmatched: 5. This CDR3 region has 13 residues. The germline CDR1 and CDR2 sequences are ENHRY and SYGVKD. The CDR3 loop reads CAIKRQGEYEQYV. CDR3 in DNA: TGTGCCATCAAGAGACAGGGGGAGTACGAGCAGTACGTC.

This clonotype has at least ten counts. The chain recombines TRBV5-1 with TRBJ2-3; D unresolved. The CDR3 is 14 residues long. Germline V gene sequence: CDR1 SGHRS, CDR2 YFSETQ. Trimming removed 0 bases at V and 0 bases at J, with 5 bases between. Here the CDR3 reads CASSLGESTDTQYF. CDR3 coding DNA: TGCGCCAGCAGCTTGGGTGAGAGCACAGATACGCAGTATTTT. Full variable domain (remainder filled in from reference TRBV5-1 and TRBJ2-3): KAGVTQTPRYLIKTRGQQVTLSCSPISGHRSVSWYQQTPGQGLQFLFEYFSETQRNKGNFPGRFSGRQFSNSRSEMNVSTLELGDSALYLCASSLGESTDTQYFGPGTRLTVL.

V and J are TRBV20-1 and TRBJ2-3; D is possibly TRBD1 (5 bases). Germline V gives CDR1 DFQATT, CDR2 SNEGSKA (reference sequence). This CDR3 contains 16 residues. V was pared by 5 bases and J by 0 bases, with 18 bases between. DNA of the CDR3: TGCAGTGCTTCTCAGCGACAGAGCACTAGCACAGATACGCAGTATTTT. It specifies CSASQRQSTSTDTQYF.